The count of the clone carrying this TCR beta chain is one. Antigen specificity is unknown. The data were obtained in a study of radiation and T cells in renal cell carcinoma. General study results and limits: No pretreatment tumor biopsies were available for baseline clonotypes. In blood, top tumor clones expanded by 2 weeks, shrinking by 4.

The CDR3 totals 17 residues. Trimming cost V 4 bases and J 0 bases; bases outside gene matches: 4. Germline CDR1 SNHLY, CDR2 FYNNEI. This sample's time point: blood 4 weeks post-SBRT, at nephrectomy. As to treatment: 15 Gy SBRT to primary tumor, nephrectomy 4 weeks later. Nephrectomy followed 15 Gy stereotactic body radiation by 4 weeks. Blood was sampled at baseline, 2 weeks and 4 weeks after SBRT. Clones were sequenced by immunoSEQ multiplex PCR, and TCRdb holds only the in-frame ones, with some missing. Here the sample spans roughly 82,000 clones, roughly 87% being singletons. This receptor was identified in a woman between 70 and 85 years old with renal cell carcinoma. The chain couples TRBV2 to TRBJ2-6; 9 bases match TRBD1. Sequenced here: blood, sampled from a patient whose treatment included radiotherapy and nephrectomy. The DNA for the CDR3 is TGTGCCAGCAGTGGGGGGACAGGGAACTCTGGGGCCAACGTCCTGACTTTC. This translates into CASSGGTGNSGANVLTF.